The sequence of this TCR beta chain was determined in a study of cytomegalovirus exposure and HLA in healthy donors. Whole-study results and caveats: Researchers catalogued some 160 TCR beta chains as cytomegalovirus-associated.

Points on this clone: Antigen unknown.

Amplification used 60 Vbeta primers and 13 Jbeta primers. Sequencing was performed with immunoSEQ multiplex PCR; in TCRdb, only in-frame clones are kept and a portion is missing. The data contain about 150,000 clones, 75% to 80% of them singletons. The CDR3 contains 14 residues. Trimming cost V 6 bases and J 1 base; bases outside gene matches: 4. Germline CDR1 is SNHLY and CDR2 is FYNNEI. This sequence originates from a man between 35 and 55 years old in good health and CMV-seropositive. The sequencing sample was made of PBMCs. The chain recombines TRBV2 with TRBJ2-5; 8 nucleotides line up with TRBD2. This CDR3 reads CASRATSGQETQYF. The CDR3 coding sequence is TGTGCCAGCAGAGCCACTAGCGGCCAAGAGACCCAGTACTTC.